The rows below give T cell receptor beta chains drawn from one sample of a study of shared clonotypes between healthy human individuals. Data came from immunoSEQ multiplex PCR; TCRdb stores just in-frame clones and leaves some out. The table has more than 500,000 clones, about 96% seen once. The sample taken for sequencing was naive CD4+ T cells sorted from blood. The source of these receptors is a woman under 40 in good health. Both conserved end residues are part of each CDR3. Each record gives: D gene, J gene, clone size, V gene, CDR3 DNA, CDR3 protein. The D gene is left open where the match is weak. Clone size appears in some rows only: once, few, many, or a class for an expanded clone.

D: .
J: TRBJ2-3
size: .
V: TRBV28
DNA: TGTGCCAGCAGTTCTGGACTGTACACAGATACGCAGTATTTT
CDR3: CASSSGLYTDTQYF

D: TRBD2
J: TRBJ2-7
size: once
V: TRBV11-2
DNA: TGTGCCAGCAGCTTAGCCCGCCCGACTAGCGGGACCACCTACGAGCAGTACTTC
CDR3: CASSLARPTSGTTYEQYF

D: TRBD2
J: TRBJ2-7
size: .
V: TRBV7-9
DNA: TGTGCCAGCAGCGGCCGGGACACGAAATCTCCCGGGACTAGTCAGCAGTACTTC
CDR3: CASSGRDTKSPGTSQQYF

D: .
J: TRBJ2-7
size: .
V: TRBV27
DNA: TGTGCCAGCAGTCCACTATCGGCGTCTGGCTCCTACGAGCAGTACTTC
CDR3: CASSPLSASGSYEQYF

D: .
J: TRBJ2-2
size: .
V: TRBV7-9
DNA: TGTGCCAGCAGCTTAGGGGTCGGGGAGCTGTTTTTT
CDR3: CASSLGVGELFF

D: TRBD1
J: TRBJ1-1
size: .
V: TRBV2
DNA: TGTGCCAGCAGTGGACAGGGGTGGGACACTGAAGCTTTCTTT
CDR3: CASSGQGWDTEAFF

D: TRBD1
J: TRBJ1-4
size: .
V: TRBV6-1
DNA: TGTGCCAGCACATGGAGGGACAGTGATGAAAAACTGTTTTTT
CDR3: CASTWRDSDEKLFF

D: TRBD2
J: TRBJ2-1
size: .
V: TRBV7-3
DNA: TGTGCCAGCAGCCCTAGCGGGAGTAGTGGCGATGAGCAGTTCTTC
CDR3: CASSPSGSSGDEQFF

D: TRBD1
J: TRBJ2-7
size: .
V: TRBV7-8
DNA: TGTGCCAGCAGCCTGCGACAGGGGGCGTACGAGCAGTACTTC
CDR3: CASSLRQGAYEQYF

D: TRBD1
J: TRBJ2-5
size: .
V: TRBV18
DNA: TGTGCCAGCTCACCCTTTCCGGGACAGGCACAAGAGACCCAGTACTTC
CDR3: CASSPFPGQAQETQYF

D: .
J: TRBJ2-7
size: .
V: TRBV6-1
DNA: TGTGCCAGCACAGAAACCTACGAGCAGTACTTC
CDR3: CASTETYEQYF

D: TRBD1
J: TRBJ2-5
size: .
V: TRBV5-1
DNA: TGCGCCAGCAGTACCAGGGGGCAGATAGAGACCCAGTACTTC
CDR3: CASSTRGQIETQYF

D: TRBD2
J: TRBJ2-1
size: .
V: TRBV5-4
DNA: TGTGCCAGCAGCTTGGGGCGGACTAGCGGGGGCAATGAGCAGTTCTTC
CDR3: CASSLGRTSGGNEQFF

D: .
J: TRBJ2-1
size: .
V: TRBV7-8
DNA: TGTGCCAGCAGGTACAGCTCCTACAATGAGCAGTTCTTC
CDR3: CASRYSSYNEQFF

D: .
J: TRBJ2-3
size: .
V: TRBV5-1
DNA: TGCGCCAGCAGCTTCTCCGGGACTCCCCTCAGAGATACGCAGTATTTT
CDR3: CASSFSGTPLRDTQYF

D: .
J: TRBJ2-6
size: .
V: TRBV7-2
DNA: TGTGCCAGCAGCTTAGTCTCGGGGGCTGGGGCCAACGTCCTGACTTTC
CDR3: CASSLVSGAGANVLTF

D: .
J: TRBJ1-1
size: .
V: TRBV5-1
DNA: TGCGCCAGCAGCTTTAAGGGATGGGACACTGAAGCTTTCTTT
CDR3: CASSFKGWDTEAFF

D: .
J: TRBJ2-4
size: .
V: TRBV5-1
DNA: TGCGCCAGCAGCTCCCAACAGGGAGCCAAAAACATTCAGTACTTC
CDR3: CASSSQQGAKNIQYF

D: .
J: TRBJ2-7
size: .
V: TRBV20-1
DNA: TGCAGTGCTCAAAGGGGTTACGAGCAGTACTTC
CDR3: CSAQRGYEQYF

D: TRBD2
J: TRBJ2-1
size: .
V: TRBV12-5
DNA: TGTGCTAGTGGTTTGGGGCTAGCGGGAAGTGGAAATGAGCAGTTCTTC
CDR3: CASGLGLAGSGNEQFF

D: TRBD2
J: TRBJ2-1
size: .
V: TRBV5-1
DNA: TGCGCCAGCAGCTTGAGGAGCGGGACTGTCTACAATGAGCAGTTCTTC
CDR3: CASSLRSGTVYNEQFF

D: TRBD1
J: TRBJ2-3
size: .
V: TRBV18
DNA: TGTGCCAGCTCACCACTGGACAGGGGGCAAGATACGCAGTATTTT
CDR3: CASSPLDRGQDTQYF

D: .
J: TRBJ2-1
size: .
V: TRBV7-9
DNA: TGTGCCAGCAGCCCAGTTCCGGGAGATTACAATGAGCAGTTCTTC
CDR3: CASSPVPGDYNEQFF

D: .
J: TRBJ2-7
size: .
V: TRBV6-6
DNA: TGTGCCAGCAGTTACTCGGTGGGGGGTTTCGACGAGCAGTACTTC
CDR3: CASSYSVGGFDEQYF

D: TRBD1
J: TRBJ1-5
size: .
V: TRBV7-8
DNA: TGTGCCAGCAGCTTGTTGGGCAGGGGGTTTTATTCTAGCAATCAGCCCCAGCATTTT
CDR3: CASSLLGRGFYSSNQPQHF

D: .
J: TRBJ2-7
size: once
V: TRBV6-5
DNA: TGTGCCAGCAGTTACGCAGGGGGAGGGGGCGGCTACGAGCAGTACTTC
CDR3: CASSYAGGGGGYEQYF

D: TRBD1
J: TRBJ1-1
size: .
V: TRBV5-5
DNA: TGTGCCAGCAGTCTGGACAGGGAGGCTTTCTTT
CDR3: CASSLDREAFF

D: .
J: TRBJ1-2
size: once
V: TRBV6-1
DNA: TGTGCCAGCAGACGCGATCCGGTATCGTGGGGCTACACCTTC
CDR3: CASRRDPVSWGYTF

D: TRBD1
J: TRBJ2-2
size: .
V: TRBV19
DNA: TGTGCCAGCAAACAGGGAAGGAGGACAGGGGACACCGGGGAGCTGTTTTTT
CDR3: CASKQGRRTGDTGELFF

D: .
J: TRBJ2-5
size: once
V: TRBV28
DNA: TGTGCCAGCAGTTTACCAGACCAAGAGACCCAGTACTTC
CDR3: CASSLPDQETQYF

D: TRBD1
J: TRBJ1-5
size: .
V: TRBV5-1
DNA: TGCGCCAGCAGCTTGGGGGACAGGGATAGCAATCAGCCCCAGCATTTT
CDR3: CASSLGDRDSNQPQHF

D: .
J: TRBJ2-3
size: .
V: TRBV18
DNA: TGTGCCAGCTCACAGGGAGAAGGCACAGATACGCAGTATTTT
CDR3: CASSQGEGTDTQYF

D: TRBD2
J: TRBJ2-3
size: .
V: TRBV5-1
DNA: TGCGCCAGCAGCTCTCTAGCGGGAGGGGTAGATACGCAGTATTTT
CDR3: CASSSLAGGVDTQYF

D: TRBD1
J: TRBJ2-3
size: .
V: TRBV5-1
DNA: TGCGCCAGCAGCTCCGGGACAGGGACAGATACGCAGTATTTT
CDR3: CASSSGTGTDTQYF

D: .
J: TRBJ2-1
size: .
V: TRBV10-3
DNA: TGTGCCATCAGTGCTCGGGCCTTGGAAAACAATGAGCAGTTCTTC
CDR3: CAISARALENNEQFF

D: .
J: TRBJ1-3
size: once
V: TRBV6-5
DNA: TGTGCCAGCAGTCCCCGACCTAGGGCTGGAAACACCATATATTTT
CDR3: CASSPRPRAGNTIYF

D: TRBD1
J: TRBJ2-1
size: .
V: TRBV5-8
DNA: TGTGCCAGCAGCCGGGACAGGTCCTCCTACAATGAGCAGTTCTTC
CDR3: CASSRDRSSYNEQFF

D: .
J: TRBJ1-2
size: once
V: TRBV6-6
DNA: TGTGCCAGCAGTACACAGGGAGGCTATGGCTACACCTTC
CDR3: CASSTQGGYGYTF

D: .
J: TRBJ1-5
size: .
V: TRBV4-2
DNA: TGTGCCAGCAGCCAACCAGGGTGGGCAAGTCAGCCCCAGCATTTT
CDR3: CASSQPGWASQPQHF

D: .
J: TRBJ2-3
size: .
V: TRBV5-4
DNA: TGTGCCAGCAGCTTACCTGGTGAGCTCACAGATACGCAGTATTTT
CDR3: CASSLPGELTDTQYF

D: TRBD1
J: TRBJ1-2
size: .
V: TRBV28
DNA: TGTGCCAGCAGTGGCCAGACAGGGTTGGGGATCCGTGGCTACACCTTC
CDR3: CASSGQTGLGIRGYTF

D: TRBD2
J: TRBJ2-7
size: .
V: TRBV28
DNA: TGTGCCAGCAGTAGGTCTAGCGGGTACTCCTACGAGCAGTACTTC
CDR3: CASSRSSGYSYEQYF

D: TRBD2
J: TRBJ2-7
size: .
V: TRBV10-1
DNA: TGCGCCAGCAGTGCAGGGACTAGCGGGAGTTTCAACGAGCAGTACTTC
CDR3: CASSAGTSGSFNEQYF

D: .
J: TRBJ2-7
size: once
V: TRBV5-1
DNA: TGCGCCAGCAGCTTGGTCACAGCAAAGTTAATCTACGAGCAGTACTTC
CDR3: CASSLVTAKLIYEQYF

D: TRBD2
J: TRBJ2-5
size: .
V: TRBV27
DNA: TGTGCCAGCAGTCTACACGATGGGAGGGGCGAAGAGACCCAGTACTTC
CDR3: CASSLHDGRGEETQYF

D: TRBD2
J: TRBJ2-7
size: .
V: TRBV19
DNA: TGTGCCAGTAGTACGTCCACTAGCGCTCGTTCCTACGAGCAGTACTTC
CDR3: CASSTSTSARSYEQYF

D: .
J: TRBJ2-5
size: .
V: TRBV28
DNA: TGTGCCAGCAGTTCCGTTCGGTTGGCGGAGACCCAGTACTTC
CDR3: CASSSVRLAETQYF

D: TRBD1
J: TRBJ2-7
size: once
V: TRBV11-2
DNA: TGTGCCAGCAGCGCTACAGGGGCGACTATCTACGAGCAGTACTTC
CDR3: CASSATGATIYEQYF

D: .
J: TRBJ1-5
size: .
V: TRBV7-7
DNA: TGTGCCAGCTTTCCGAGGGATAATCAGCCCCAGCATTTT
CDR3: CASFPRDNQPQHF

D: .
J: TRBJ2-1
size: .
V: TRBV7-9
DNA: TGTGCCAGCAGCTTACCCGGGTCTTACAATGAGCAGTTCTTC
CDR3: CASSLPGSYNEQFF

D: .
J: TRBJ2-7
size: .
V: TRBV15
DNA: TGTGCCACCAGCAGAGAGAGGGCGCTAGGAGGGCGAAGCTCCTACGAGCAGTACTTC
CDR3: CATSRERALGGRSSYEQYF

D: .
J: TRBJ1-5
size: .
V: TRBV19
DNA: TGTGCCAGTAGTCTCATTCCCCAGGGTAGAACTCATTTT
CDR3: CASSLIPQGRTHF

D: .
J: TRBJ2-5
size: .
V: TRBV18
DNA: TGTGCCAGCTCACCGGGCAACCCTACAGAGACCCAGTACTTC
CDR3: CASSPGNPTETQYF

D: TRBD2
J: TRBJ2-1
size: .
V: TRBV2
DNA: TGTGCCAGCAGGGCGGGGGAGCTATACAATGAGCAGTTCTTC
CDR3: CASRAGELYNEQFF